This TCR beta chain was retrieved from a study of T cell responses to AZD1222 COVID-19 vaccine. Study summary: Some second doses came at about 4 weeks and others at about 12 weeks; these were pooled. Findings and limits, study-wide: Donors, mostly white British, included more females; clonal diversity was possibly underestimated. Of spike-specific TCRs, nearly half reportedly target regions left unmutated in variants. Only six individuals given AZD1222 were seropositive at baseline.

Concerning this clone itself: Its antigen is as yet unknown.

Sequenced by immunoSEQ multiplex PCR; TCRdb stores in-frame clones only, minus some. Of roughly 140,000 clones listed, around 89% are singletons. Trimming took 5 bases from V and 6 from J, leaving 14 bases between them. Germline assignment: CDR1 SGDLS and CDR2 YYNGEE. The length of the CDR3 is 14 residues. This chain connects TRBV9 to TRBJ2-2; tentatively, D is TRBD2 (5 bases). The sequencing here drew on peripheral blood, taken on day 0 of AZD1222 vaccination. The TCR comes from an adult in good health. CDR3 coding DNA: TGTGCCAGCAGACGGGATAGTGGCGCCGGGGAGCTGTTTTTT. It is translated as CASRRDSGAGELFF.